These T cell receptor beta chains were read from a single sample in a study of PD-1 blockade in classical Hodgkin lymphoma. Here immunoSEQ multiplex PCR was the method, and the copy in TCRdb shows in-frame clones only, minus some. Of some 16,000 clones in the sample, roughly 83% are singletons; the top ten hold roughly 34%. Sequenced material: peripheral blood mononuclear cells (PBMCs), taken before the second cycle of nivolumab. These receptors were obtained from a human donor with classical Hodgkin lymphoma. Both conserved end residues are part of each CDR3. D genes are given only for firm matches. Size tells how often a clone was seen (once, few, many) or the class of an expanded clone, and some rows leave it out.

V	D	J	size	CDR3	DNA
TRBV6-4	TRBD2	TRBJ2-1	-	CASSSLAGSHNEQFF	TGTGCCAGCAGTTCCCTAGCGGGAAGCCACAATGAGCAGTTCTTC
TRBV9	TRBD2	TRBJ2-7	-	CASSEGRGSLSYEQYF	TGTGCCAGCAGCGAGGGGAGGGGCTCCCTTTCCTACGAGCAGTACTTC
TRBV10-3	-	TRBJ2-1	few	CAISPGQGSWAQFF	TGTGCCATCAGCCCGGGACAAGGGTCCTGGGCGCAGTTCTTC
TRBV5-1	-	TRBJ2-7	-	CASGAGGGHEQYF	TGCGCCAGCGGAGCAGGGGGGGGCCACGAGCAGTACTTC
TRBV28	-	TRBJ2-1	-	CASSFLTYNEQFF	TGTGCCAGCAGTTTCCTTACTTACAATGAGCAGTTCTTC
TRBV7-2	-	TRBJ2-1	-	CASSSGSEQFF	TGTGCCAGCAGCTCGGGGAGTGAGCAGTTCTTC
TRBV5-6	-	TRBJ1-2	few	CASSTPAEAARGYTF	TGTGCCAGCAGCACTCCTGCCGAGGCGGCTAGGGGCTACACCTTC
TRBV5-1	-	TRBJ1-1	-	CASSPYFTNTEAFF	TGCGCCAGCAGCCCTTACTTCACGAACACTGAAGCTTTCTTT
TRBV19	-	TRBJ1-3	-	CASSLRPGGTGNTIYF	TGTGCCAGTAGTCTCCGACCCGGGGGCACTGGAAACACCATATATTTT
TRBV7-9	-	TRBJ2-1	-	CASRPTAGLRDEQFF	TGTGCCAGCCGTCCGACGGCAGGTTTGAGAGATGAGCAGTTCTTC
TRBV2	-	TRBJ2-5	once	CARRQGGETQYF	TGTGCCAGGCGTCAGGGGGGAGAGACCCAGTACTTC
TRBV5-6	-	TRBJ1-2	-	CASSYGTPSPYGYTF	TGTGCCAGCAGCTATGGGACGCCCAGCCCTTATGGCTACACCTTC
TRBV4-1	-	TRBJ2-3	-	CASSQDSSSTDTQYF	TGCGCCAGCAGCCAAGATTCCTCTAGCACAGATACGCAGTATTTT
TRBV18	-	TRBJ2-7	few	CASSQSAGTPHEQYF	TGTGCCAGCTCACAGAGCGCGGGAACACCCCACGAGCAGTACTTC
TRBV11-2	-	TRBJ1-1	-	CASSSPGLSAFF	TGTGCCAGCAGCTCACCGGGACTGTCTGCTTTCTTT
TRBV28	-	TRBJ2-7	-	CASSLSGGYYEQYF	TGTGCCAGCAGTTTAAGCGGCGGGTACTACGAGCAGTACTTC
TRBV15	-	TRBJ2-3	-	CATSRVADTQYF	TGTGCCACCAGCAGAGTGGCGGATACGCAGTATTTT
TRBV27	-	TRBJ1-6	few	CASSARPGFSHSPLHF	TGTGCCAGCAGCGCCCGGCCGGGGTTTAGTCATTCACCCCTCCACTTT
TRBV5-1	TRBD1	TRBJ1-1	-	CATRGQMNTEAFF	TGCGCCACAAGGGGACAGATGAACACTGAAGCTTTCTTT
TRBV27	TRBD1	TRBJ1-1	-	CASSLLRDRGRVPEAFF	TGTGCCAGCAGTTTACTCCGGGACAGGGGGCGAGTTCCTGAAGCTTTCTTT
TRBV28	-	TRBJ1-5	once	CASSPPGKPQHF	TGTGCCAGCAGTCCGCCGGGAAAGCCCCAGCATTTT
TRBV11-2	-	TRBJ2-1	-	CASSSWDESSDEQFF	TGTGCCAGCAGCTCTTGGGACGAGTCCTCCGATGAGCAGTTCTTC
TRBV5-3	-	TRBJ1-1	-	CARSVPGNTERAFF	TGTGCCAGAAGCGTACCGGGGAACACTGAACGAGCTTTCTTT
TRBV5-1	-	TRBJ2-5	-	CASSWGQVIQETQYF	TGCGCCAGCAGCTGGGGACAAGTCATACAAGAGACCCAGTACTTC
TRBV9	-	TRBJ2-6	-	CASARDSGANVLTF	TGTGCCAGCGCGCGTGACTCTGGGGCCAACGTCCTGACTTTC
TRBV7-9	TRBD1	TRBJ2-3	few	CASSSGQGARTDTQYF	TGTGCCAGCAGCTCCGGACAGGGGGCGCGGACTGATACGCAGTATTTT